The present T cell receptor (beta chain) was sequenced within a study of blood T cell repertoires in COVID-19. The CDR3 consists of 17 residues. Germline V gene data show CDR1 as MGHDK and CDR2 as SYGVNS. Trimming cost V 1 base and J 4 bases, with 17 bases left between them. Some clones are missing from TCRdb's copy, which holds only in-frame ones; the method was immunoSEQ multiplex PCR. The sample lists about 64,000 clones; approximately 91% were seen once. This clone has just one count. V usage is TRBV25-1 and J usage is TRBJ2-1; unclear D gene. Sequencing used peripheral blood. This TCR came from a human donor in a cohort sampled during active COVID-19. The CDR3 DNA reads TGTGCCAGCAGTGAATTGGTGGGCCCAACAATATACAATGAGCAGTTCTTC. Its protein is CASSELVGPTIYNEQFF.